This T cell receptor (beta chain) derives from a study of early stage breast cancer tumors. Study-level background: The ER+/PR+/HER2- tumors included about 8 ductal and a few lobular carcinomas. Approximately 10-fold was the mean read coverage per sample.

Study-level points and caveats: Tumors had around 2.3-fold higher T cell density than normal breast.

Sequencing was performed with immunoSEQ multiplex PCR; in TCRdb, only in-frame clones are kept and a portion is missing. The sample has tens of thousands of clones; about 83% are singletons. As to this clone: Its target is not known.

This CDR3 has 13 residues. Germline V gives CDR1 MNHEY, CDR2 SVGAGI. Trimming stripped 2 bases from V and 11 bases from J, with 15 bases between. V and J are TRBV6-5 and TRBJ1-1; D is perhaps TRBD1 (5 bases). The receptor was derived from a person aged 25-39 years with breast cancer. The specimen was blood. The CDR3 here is CASSYGAGTRAFF. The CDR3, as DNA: TGTGCCAGCAGTTACGGGGCAGGAACACGGGCTTTCTTT.